This TCR beta chain was identified during a study of blood T cell repertoires in COVID-19. Study details: The analysed material was cDNA or gDNA that came from T cells, B-cell-depleted T cells, or PBMCs.

Per the study methods: Counts of nucleated cells, estimated from reference gene primer amplification, were obtained. Libraries were prepared by immunoSEQ multiplex PCR; TCRdb keeps only in-frame clonotypes and omits some of them. V, J and clone size derive from that table, while D and trimming were established from the DNA sequence. Of over 200,000 clones in the sample, about 70% were seen once. This clone was seen more than once but under ten times. Germline V gives CDR1 MGHRA, CDR2 YSYEKL. Trimming pared 0 bases from V and 4 bases from J, leaving 12 bases between. The CDR3 has 16 residues. This clonotype originated in a woman of 80 years or more with acute or convalescent COVID-19. Sequenced: peripheral blood. The J gene is TRBJ1-4, the V gene TRBV4-1; D remains ambiguous. This CDR3 reads CASSQEGSNSNEKLFF. Here the CDR3 DNA reads TGCGCCAGCAGCCAAGAAGGATCGAACAGTAATGAAAAACTGTTTTTT.